These 9 T cell receptor beta chains originate from one sample sequenced in a study of blood T cell repertoires in COVID-19. Assay used: immunoSEQ multiplex PCR; TCRdb lists only in-frame clones, some missing. Of more than 95,000 clones listed, 81% are singletons. The sequencing input was peripheral blood. These receptor sequences come from a man aged 25-40 years with COVID-19, enrolled during active disease.

The rearrangement links TRBV20-1 to TRBJ2-1, with TRBD1 matching 7 bases. V shed 5 bases, J shed 12 bases, and the junction held 4 bases outside the gene matches. This CDR3 comprises 10 residues. In germline, CDR1 is DFQATT, CDR2 SNEGSKA (reference sequence). CDR3 in DNA: TGCAGTGCTCAACAGGGGTTGCAGTTCTTC. This sequence encodes CSAQQGLQFF.

This clone has more than one count but fewer than ten. J is TRBJ2-1 and V is TRBV7-9; D remains unclear. CDR1 is SEHNR, CDR2 FQNEAQ, per germline (reference sequence). The CDR3 length is 14 residues. V shed 2 bases and J shed 5 bases, with 10 bases lying between them. CDR3 nucleotides: TGTGCCAGCAGCTTACTCACAGACCACAATGAGCAGTTCTTC. It specifies CASSLLTDHNEQFF.

The chain links TRBV7-3 to TRBJ2-3, with 12 bases lining up with TRBD2. The J segment lost 4 bases and the V segment lost 6 bases, leaving 5 bases of the junction unmatched. Looked up from germline, CDR1 is SGHTA and CDR2 is FQGTGA. The CDR3 runs 15 residues. CDR3 sequence: CASSSLAGGADTQYF. The CDR3 nucleotides are TGTGCCAGCAGTTCCCTAGCGGGAGGGGCAGATACGCAGTATTTT.

The J gene is TRBJ2-5, the V gene TRBV21-1; no check of the table's D call, TRBD2, against the DNA was made. TRBV21-1 is a pseudogene segment. The CDR3 contains 13 residues. The CDR3 nucleotides read TGTGCCAGCAGCAAACTACCAAAAGAGACCCAGTACTTC. Protein product: CASSKLPKETQYF.

This CDR3 reads CAGTLQVTQPSQETQYF. The CDR3 nucleotides are TGTGCCGGAACCCTACAGGTCACTCAACCTTCCCAAGAGACCCAGTACTTC. The chain employs TRBV5-3 and TRBJ2-5; weak D call: TRBD1 (5 bases). TRBV5-3 qualifies as an ORF whose function is uncertain. The V gene lost 10 bases and the J gene lost 1 base, with 26 bases spanning the gap. The CDR3 has 17 amino acids.

This clone was counted a single time. The J gene is TRBJ2-3, the V gene TRBV24-1, with 10 bases matching TRBD2. Germline CDR1 and CDR2: KGHDR and SFDVKD. Trimming cost V 3 bases and J 0 bases; bases outside gene matches: 5. The CDR3 contains 17 residues. CDR3 in amino acids: CATSDRTSGTSTDTQYF. The CDR3 nucleotides are TGTGCCACCAGTGATCGGACTAGCGGAACTAGCACAGATACGCAGTATTTT.

This clone was counted a single time. The rearrangement joins TRBV5-1 to TRBJ2-3; D might be TRBD2 (5 bases). Germline V gives CDR1 SGHRS, CDR2 YFSETQ. Trimming shortened V by 2 bases and J by 0 bases, and 13 bases separated the two germline ends. The CDR3 consists of 16 residues. CDR3 sequence: CASSFLSGQSTDTQYF. The CDR3 DNA reads as TGCGCCAGCAGCTTTTTGAGCGGTCAGAGCACAGATACGCAGTATTTT.

V gene TRBV28 combines with J gene TRBJ2-3; 9 nucleotides match TRBD2. J gave up 5 bases and V 5 bases, and 11 bases lay outside the gene matches. Germline CDR1 reads MDHEN; CDR2 reads SYDVKM. This CDR3 spans 16 amino acids. DNA for the CDR3: TGTGCCAGCAGTCGAAGAGCGGGGGGCCTCGGAGATACGCAGTATTTT. It is translated as CASSRRAGGLGDTQYF.

The rearrangement joins TRBV30 to TRBJ2-1; TRBD2 agrees at 7 bases. The CDR3 covers 16 residues. V was clipped by 4 bases and J by 4 bases; unmatched bases: 13. Germline V gives CDR1 GTSNPN, CDR2 SVGIG (reference sequence). The CDR3 protein is CAWNPEPSGLYNEQFF. CDR3 in DNA: TGTGCCTGGAACCCGGAACCTAGCGGACTATACAATGAGCAGTTCTTC.